This T cell receptor beta chain was identified during a study of blood T cell repertoires in COVID-19. The overall study: Whether acute or convalescent, the COVID-19 samples came from the United States, Italy and Spain. The cDNA or gDNA used as material had been derived from T cells, B-cell-depleted T cells, or PBMCs.

Seattle-derived patients entered the study during active infection and were followed longitudinally. Per the authors' pipeline: Nucleated cell number was recorded as an estimate derived from reference gene primer amplification. Sequencing used immunoSEQ multiplex PCR; TCRdb keeps in-frame clones, though not all of them. V and J calls and clone size are given by that table; D and trimming were obtained from the DNA. Here the sample spans 150,000 to 200,000 clones, 90% to 95% being singletons. V gave up 3 bases and J gave up 2 bases, with 7 bases separating them. Germline CDR1 SNHLY, CDR2 FYNNEI. CDR3 length equals 14 residues.

The specimen was peripheral blood. The TCR comes from a man aged 25-45 years with COVID-19, enrolled during active disease. The rearrangement links TRBV2 to TRBJ1-4; possibly TRBD1 for D (5 bases). CDR3 loop: CASSDRATNEKLFF. The CDR3 DNA reads TGTGCCAGCAGTGACAGGGCGACTAATGAAAAACTGTTTTTT.